What follows is one T cell receptor (beta chain) and its context. Antigen: not known. The CDR3 has 15 amino acids. Germline lookup yields CDR1 LNHDA and CDR2 SQIVND (reference sequence). V shed 3 bases, J shed 4 bases, and the junction held 5 bases outside the gene matches. The PCR was carried out with 60 Vbeta primers and 13 Jbeta primers. Here immunoSEQ multiplex PCR was the method, and the copy in TCRdb shows in-frame clones only, minus some. The data hold over 200,000 clones, with 82% observed a single time. These data are taken from a study of cytomegalovirus exposure and HLA in healthy donors. Points from the study as a whole: A highly shared variant cluster was judged a likely technical artifact.

Sequencing used PBMCs. The TCR sequence derives from a woman aged 40-49 years in good health and CMV-seropositive. The chain has TRBV19 and TRBJ1-5; 8 nucleotides match TRBD1. The CDR3 DNA follows: TGTGCCAGTAGTATGCGGGACAGGACTAATCAGCCCCAGCATTTT. Amino acids: CASSMRDRTNQPQHF.